This TCR beta chain is drawn from a study of CD4 and CD8 cells across lung adenocarcinoma regions. At least ten counts were recorded for this clonotype. Trimming cost V 6 bases and J 10 bases; bases outside gene matches: 14. The CDR3 contains 15 residues. In TCRdb, the PCR reads were re-called with MiXCR into one record per CDR3 protein. The sample has 8,200 or so distinct CDR3 sequences, 50% to 65% seen once. The clonotype comes from a female donor with lung adenocarcinoma. The CD4 and CD8 labels of this study may be unreliable. This chain links TRBV12-3 or TRBV12-4 with TRBJ2-2; 7 bases agree with TRBD1. Sequencing was performed on CD8+ T cells from the center of a lung tumor. The CDR3 DNA reads TGTGCCAGCAGCAACAACCGGGACAGCCGCGCGGAGCTGTTTTTT. Encoded protein: CASSNNRDSRAELFF.